This TCR beta chain comes out of a study of cytomegalovirus exposure and HLA in healthy donors. PCR used 60 Vbeta primers and 13 Jbeta primers. TCRdb's table, derived via immunoSEQ multiplex PCR, lists solely in-frame clones and lacks some. This table holds roughly 220,000 clones, about 70% found once. Concerning this clone: The antigen is undetermined.

Germline CDR1 and CDR2: MNHNS and SASEGT. This CDR3 has 16 residues. J gave up 2 bases and V 0 bases, and 7 bases lay outside the gene matches. Study outcomes and limitations: Earlier analysis found most TCR beta V segments productive about 87% or about 30% of the time. DRB1 showed the most TCR associations and HLA-C the fewest in a later analysis, as rates varied by HLA locus.

The origin of this receptor is a man aged 40-49 years in good health and CMV-seropositive. The rearrangement uses TRBV6-1 and TRBJ2-7; 7 bases match TRBD2. The source material was PBMCs. This chain's CDR3 is CASSEAVWEGAYEQYF. The DNA for the CDR3 is TGTGCCAGCAGTGAAGCCGTCTGGGAGGGCGCCTACGAGCAGTACTTC.